Following are 2 T cell receptor beta chains from one sample sequenced in a study of blood T cell repertoires in COVID-19. TCRdb keeps only in-frame clones here, not all; method: immunoSEQ multiplex PCR. The sample consists of some 42,000 clones, 70% to 90% of them appearing once. Sequenced material: peripheral blood. All receptors come from a human donor in a cohort sampled during active COVID-19.

V and J are TRBV2 and TRBJ1-2; TRBD1 aligns across 10 bases. The CDR3 loop spans 15 amino acids. The V segment lost 6 bases and the J segment 5 bases; nucleotides outside the gene matches: 9. Per germline, CDR1 SNHLY and CDR2 FYNNEI. This chain's CDR3 is CASSDYGQGVYGYTF. The CDR3 bases are TGTGCCAGCAGCGACTATGGACAGGGGGTATATGGCTACACCTTC.

This chain links TRBV28 with TRBJ2-5; a weak D match, TRBD1 (7 bases). Trimming cost V 4 bases and J 4 bases, with 10 bases left between them. This CDR3 comprises 13 residues. In germline, CDR1 is MDHEN, CDR2 SYDVKM. As DNA, the CDR3 is TGTGCCAGCAGTTCCCAGGGGGGAGAGACCCAGTACTTC. Translation: CASSSQGGETQYF.